Described below is a single T cell receptor beta chain sequence and its context. Its antigen target is currently unknown. No base qualities exist here, and no much larger clone lies one base off it. This sample stems from a study of T cell changes during pregnancy in multiple sclerosis (dated by TCRdb to the late 2010s). For the study in its entirety: In women with multiple sclerosis, the researchers looked at how the T cell repertoire shifted as pregnancy progressed.

The protocol used for the library was the immunoSEQ multiplex PCR assay. In TCRdb, the immuneACCESS table is reduced to in-frame sequences with V and J assigned. These tables do not hold every clone; where another copy was compared, an unresolved V gene accounts for under half, and the others remain unexplained. The sample includes some 54,000 clones, with about 92% observed a single time. Less than 2% of the sample rests with the top ten. Sequences MDHEN (CDR1) and SYDVKM (CDR2) are obtained from the germline V gene. The CDR3 contains 14 residues, cysteine and phenylalanine counted. The sequence is cut down to CDR3 DNA, 42 bases in frame from base 1. V lost 2 bases and J lost 5 bases; the stretch between them is 10 bases long.

Here the chain combines TRBV28 and TRBJ2-1; possibly the D gene is TRBD1, per 6 matching bases. This TCR derives from a female donor with multiple sclerosis, enrolled in a pregnancy study. The material sequenced was peripheral blood, taken after pregnancy. The sequenced DNA: TGTGCCAGCAGTTTAGAAGGACAGCACAATGAGCAGTTCTTC. The resulting protein is CASSLEGQHNEQFF.